Relative to its sample, the clone carrying this T cell receptor beta chain is large. The antigen is not known. The V gene's germline CDR1 is MNHEY and CDR2 SVGAGI. V lost 6 bases, J lost 5 bases, and 11 bases lay in between. The CDR3 is 14 residues long. Time point meaning: sample taken at primary tumor resection. This sample is drawn from a study of spatial heterogeneity in lung cancer. Points from the study as a whole: Tracking of tumor mutation counts was seen in expanded intratumoral alpha and beta TCR counts.

One entry per CDR3 protein, called by TCRdb with MiXCR from the 5' RACE reads. The repertoire holds several thousand distinct CDR3 sequences, with over 14% as singletons. This sequence joins TRBV6-5 and TRBJ2-6; no clear D gene. The TCR sequence derives from a female donor with early-stage non-small cell lung cancer. Specimen: lung tumor tissue, collected at surgery. The CDR3 region has the DNA TGTGCCAGCAGCCCCACCGGTTGGGCCAACGTCCTGACTTTC. It translates to CASSPTGWANVLTF.